These 27 T cell receptor beta chains share one sample of origin, sequenced in a study of blood T cell repertoires in COVID-19. The repertoire was sequenced with immunoSEQ multiplex PCR; TCRdb's copy has only in-frame clones and lacks some. The data hold 150,000 or so clones, with nearly 80% observed a single time. The sample was PBMCs or T cells enriched from blood (not recorded which). All receptors come from a woman aged 45 to 65 who had recovered from COVID-19.

The chain employs TRBV27 and TRBJ1-2, with 9 nucleotides matching TRBD1. In germline, CDR1 is MNHEY, CDR2 SMNVEV (reference sequence). The CDR3 runs to 15 residues. Trimming at V came to 5 bases and at J to 4 bases, leaving 8 bases not matched to a gene. CDR3 sequence: CASSVNRDRAYGYTF. In DNA, the CDR3 is TGTGCCAGCAGTGTAAACCGGGACAGGGCCTATGGCTACACCTTC.

The chain couples TRBV24-1 to TRBJ1-5, with D unclear. Germline CDR1 is KGHDR and CDR2 is SFDVKD. Between the trimmed V and J ends, which lost 7 bases and 1 base, there was a span of 10 bases. CDR3 length: 14 residues. The CDR3 spells CATSRGGSNQPQHF. The CDR3 coding sequence is TGTGCCACCAGCCGGGGAGGGAGCAATCAGCCCCAGCATTTT.

This rearrangement joins TRBV18 to TRBJ2-3; D not resolved. Germline lookup yields CDR1 KGHSH and CDR2 LQKENI. V lost 3 bases and J lost 3, with 10 bases in between. The CDR3 is 14 residues long. This CDR3 reads CASSPDPGTDTQYF. In nucleotides, the CDR3 is TGTGCCAGCTCACCCGACCCAGGAACAGATACGCAGTATTTT.

The V and J genes are TRBV30 and TRBJ1-6; 11 nucleotides align to TRBD1. This CDR3 contains 18 residues. Germline V gene lookup returns CDR1 GTSNPN and CDR2 SVGIG (reference sequence). V trimming: 4 bases; J trimming: 7 bases; junction bases outside the gene matches: 15. CDR3 sequence: CAWTLPLGQGAENSPLHF. As DNA, the CDR3 is TGTGCCTGGACTCTACCGCTCGGACAGGGGGCTGAAAATTCACCCCTCCACTTT.

The chain has TRBV5-1 and TRBJ1-1; possible D gene TRBD1, 6 bases. V was trimmed by 4 bases and J by 1 base, leaving 11 bases between them. The CDR3 sequence is 14 residues long. Germline CDR1 SGHRS, CDR2 YFSETQ. The CDR3 region is CASSLGTQNTEAFF. For the CDR3, the DNA is TGCGCCAGCAGCCTAGGGACACAGAACACTGAAGCTTTCTTT.

This clone was seen just once. The CDR3 bases are TGTGCCAGCAGCGTAGGCGGAGGGGGCTCTGGAGCTTTCTTT. Translation gives CASSVGGGGSGAFF. The chain employs TRBV9 and TRBJ1-1; TRBD1 matches 7 bases. The germline CDR1 and CDR2 sequences are SGDLS and YYNGEE. J lost 10 bases, V lost 0 bases, and 9 bases had no gene match. The CDR3 totals 14 residues.

There are many counts of this clone. The same CDR3 also results from other DNA sequences found in this sample. This chain connects TRBV9 to TRBJ2-2; 8 nucleotides match TRBD2. CDR1 is SGDLS, CDR2 YYNGEE, per germline. J gave up 0 bases and V 0 bases, and 13 bases lay outside the gene matches. The CDR3 contains 20 residues. The CDR3 reads CASSVEETSGGLTNTGELFF. The CDR3 nucleotides read TGTGCCAGCAGCGTAGAAGAAACCAGCGGGGGCCTCACGAACACCGGGGAGCTGTTTTTT.

This chain joins TRBV18 and TRBJ1-1; 9 bases line up with TRBD1. J lost 3 bases, V lost 4 bases, and 9 bases had no gene match. This CDR3 is 16 amino acids long. Germline V CDR1 and CDR2: KGHSH, LQKENI. For the CDR3, the DNA is TGTGCCAGCTCACTATCACAGGGGGCGCGTCACACTGAAGCTTTCTTT. Translation gives CASSLSQGARHTEAFF.

This chain joins TRBV3-1 (or the pseudogene TRBV3-2) and TRBJ2-1; 8 bases align to TRBD2. Trimming at V came to 4 bases and at J to 3 bases, leaving 5 bases not matched to a gene. Germline V gene lookup returns CDR1 LGHDT and CDR2 YNNKEL (reference sequence). The CDR3 is 15 amino acids. Here the CDR3 reads CASSLFSGGYNEQFF. The CDR3 DNA is TGTGCCAGCAGCCTCTTCAGCGGGGGCTACAATGAGCAGTTCTTC.

The gene calls are TRBV6-1 and TRBJ1-6; no reliable D call. Between the trimmed V and J ends, which lost 3 bases and 0 bases, there was a span of 15 bases. The CDR3 contains 18 residues. In germline, CDR1 is MNHNS, CDR2 SASEGT. The CDR3: CASSERTSGSSYNSPLHF. CDR3 bases: TGTGCCAGCAGTGAGAGGACCTCTGGGAGCTCCTATAATTCACCCCTCCACTTT.

The CDR3 sequence is CAWMEPFDSNTEAFF. CDR3 DNA: TGTGCCTGGATGGAGCCTTTCGACTCGAACACTGAAGCTTTCTTT. The J gene is TRBJ1-1, the V gene TRBV30; D is undetermined. CDR1 and CDR2 from the germline V gene are GTSNPN and SVGIG (reference sequence). This CDR3 has 15 amino acids. Trimming removed 4 bases from V and 1 base from J, with 16 bases in between.

This chain joins TRBV5-4 and TRBJ1-1; the match to TRBD1 covers 9 bases. Germline trimming cut 9 bases from V and 11 bases from J; bases unmatched to any gene: 11. CDR1 is SGHNT and CDR2 is YYREEE in the germline V gene (reference sequence). This CDR3 comprises 12 residues. For the CDR3, the DNA is TGTGCCACCAAGGGACAGGGTTTGAAGGCTTTCTTT. As protein: CATKGQGLKAFF.

This rearrangement joins TRBV27 to TRBJ1-5; D unresolved. This CDR3 spans 15 amino acids. V lost 2 bases, J lost 5 bases, and 13 bases lay in between. From germline, CDR1 is MNHEY and CDR2 SMNVEV (reference sequence). CDR3 in amino acids: CASSLTPAAHQPQHF. CDR3 nucleotide sequence: TGTGCCAGCAGTTTAACCCCGGCAGCGCATCAGCCCCAGCATTTT.

The DNA of the CDR3 is TGTGCCAGCAGTACAACAGCGAACACTGAAGCTTTCTTT. Translating gives CASSTTANTEAFF. This chain links TRBV27 with TRBJ1-1; D is unclear. In germline, CDR1 is MNHEY, CDR2 SMNVEV (reference sequence). This CDR3 spans 13 amino acids. V was trimmed by 5 bases and J by 1 base, leaving 8 bases between them.

This clone was seen only once. The rearrangement joins TRBV28 to TRBJ1-4; TRBD1 matches at 7 bases. The CDR3 spans 14 residues. V lost 6 bases and J lost 2; bases outside the gene matches: 3. Germline V lookup: CDR1 MDHEN, CDR2 SYDVKM. CDR3 loop: CASRETGTNEKLFF. In nucleotides, the CDR3 is TGTGCCAGCAGAGAGACAGGGACTAATGAAAAACTGTTTTTT.

The chain is built from TRBV28 and TRBJ1-5; D perhaps matches TRBD1 (5 bases). The CDR3 consists of 14 residues. V dropped 5 bases and J dropped 6 bases, with 14 bases sitting between them. In germline, CDR1 is MDHEN, CDR2 SYDVKM. Here the CDR3 reads CASSLRSGIQPQHF. CDR3 sequence (DNA): TGTGCCAGCAGTCTAAGATCAGGGATTCAGCCCCAGCATTTT.

This chain uses TRBV11-3 with TRBJ2-5, with 7 positions matching TRBD2. The trim removed 5 bases at V and 7 bases at J, leaving 4 bases unmatched. The CDR3 runs to 12 residues. CDR1 is SGHNT, CDR2 YENEEA, per germline. This chain's CDR3 is CASSQGEGTQYF. Written as DNA, the CDR3 is TGTGCCAGCAGCCAAGGGGAGGGGACCCAGTACTTC.

The chain employs TRBV5-1 and TRBJ2-5; 16 bases agree with TRBD2. The CDR3 loop spans 17 amino acids. V lost 4 bases and J lost 1; bases outside the gene matches: 4. The germline CDR1 and CDR2 sequences are SGHRS and YFSETQ. The DNA of the CDR3 is TGCGCCAGCAGCCCGGGACTAGCGGGAGGGCCCCAAGAGACCCAGTACTTC. This translates into CASSPGLAGGPQETQYF.

This chain links TRBV6-5 with TRBJ2-5; D uncertain. Germline V CDR1 and CDR2: MNHEY, SVGAGI. This CDR3 has 13 amino acids. The germline V and J ends were trimmed by 8 bases and 3 bases, with 13 bases remaining between them. The CDR3 coding sequence is TGTGCCAGCCGTAAGGCCGGAGAAGAGACCCAGTACTTC. Residues: CASRKAGEETQYF.

Only one count was recorded for this clone. This sequence joins TRBV30 and TRBJ2-1; 8 bases line up with TRBD2. The CDR3 extends over 12 amino acids. The V gene's germline CDR1 is GTSNPN and CDR2 SVGIG (reference sequence). Trimming cost V 2 bases and J 9 bases; bases outside gene matches: 3. The CDR3 DNA sequence: TGTGCCTGGAGTCTAAGCGGGGGTGAGCAGTTCTTC. Amino acids: CAWSLSGGEQFF. The full variable domain, in which reference TRBV30 and TRBJ2-1 provide the parts outside the CDR3, is SQTIHQWPATLVQPVGSPLSLECTVEGTSNPNLYWYRQAAGRGLQLLFYSVGIGQISSEVPQNLSASRPQDRQFILSSKKLLLSDSGFYLCAWSLSGGEQFFGPGTRLTVL.

The gene calls are TRBV2 and TRBJ1-3; 8 bases map to TRBD1. This CDR3 has 16 amino acids. Germline assignment: CDR1 SNHLY and CDR2 FYNNEI. J was trimmed by 0 bases and V by 8 bases; bases with no gene match: 9. This CDR3 is CASGGGTGNSGNTIYF. Here the CDR3 DNA reads TGTGCCAGCGGCGGCGGGACAGGAAACTCTGGAAACACCATATATTTT.

The chain links TRBV7-9 to TRBJ1-1; TRBD1 agrees at 7 bases. V was pared by 10 bases and J by 1 base, with 9 bases of the junction left unmatched. This CDR3 comprises 14 residues. Germline V lookup: CDR1 SEHNR, CDR2 FQNEAQ (reference sequence). This chain's CDR3 is CATEYRGRNTEAFF. CDR3 coding DNA: TGTGCCACGGAGTACAGGGGAAGGAACACTGAAGCTTTCTTT.

This clone was detected once. The chain is built from TRBV11-2 and TRBJ2-5; 8 bases line up with TRBD1. V dropped 0 bases and J dropped 4; count of bases not matched to a gene: 10. Germline loops: CDR1 SGHAT, CDR2 FQNNGV. The CDR3 covers 17 residues. CDR3 coding DNA: TGTGCCAGCAGCTTAGATCCCGGCCTACAGGGGGTAGAGACCCAGTACTTC. It yields the protein CASSLDPGLQGVETQYF.

V and J are TRBV6-5 and TRBJ1-1; D perhaps matches TRBD1 (5 bases). The CDR3 spans 13 residues. Trimming stripped 0 bases from V and 7 bases from J, with 9 bases between. Germline CDR1 reads MNHEY; CDR2 reads SVGAGI. In nucleotides, the CDR3 is TGTGCCAGCAGTTACTCGGGGCCCCTTGAAGCTTTCTTT. Translated: CASSYSGPLEAFF.

The gene calls are TRBV3-1 (or the pseudogene TRBV3-2) and TRBJ1-2, with TRBD1 matching over 11 bases. The CDR3 covers 17 residues. Germline CDR1 LGHDT, CDR2 YNNKEL (reference sequence). V gave up 0 bases and J gave up 1 base; unmatched junction bases: 4. The CDR3 nucleotides are TGTGCCAGCAGCCAAGATTGGGACAGGGGGTATAACTATGGCTACACCTTC. Amino acid sequence: CASSQDWDRGYNYGYTF.

The chain combines TRBV7-9 with TRBJ2-1; possible D gene TRBD2, 6 bases. This CDR3 contains 17 residues. V lost 1 base and J 3 bases, leaving 16 bases between the germline ends. The germline CDR1 and CDR2 sequences are SEHNR and FQNEAQ (reference sequence). The DNA of the CDR3 is TGTGCCAGCAGCTTAGTAGGCGGCGGGGCTCTCTACAATGAGCAGTTCTTC. The encoded protein is CASSLVGGGALYNEQFF.

This clone was counted once. The chain carries TRBV9 and TRBJ1-5, with no clear D. The ends were cut back, 3 bases at V and 0 bases at J, with 10 bases in the middle. In germline, CDR1 is SGDLS, CDR2 YYNGEE. CDR3 length equals 15 residues. CDR3 residues: CASSAGSLSNQPQHF. The CDR3 coding sequence is TGTGCCAGCAGCGCAGGAAGCCTTAGCAATCAGCCCCAGCATTTT.